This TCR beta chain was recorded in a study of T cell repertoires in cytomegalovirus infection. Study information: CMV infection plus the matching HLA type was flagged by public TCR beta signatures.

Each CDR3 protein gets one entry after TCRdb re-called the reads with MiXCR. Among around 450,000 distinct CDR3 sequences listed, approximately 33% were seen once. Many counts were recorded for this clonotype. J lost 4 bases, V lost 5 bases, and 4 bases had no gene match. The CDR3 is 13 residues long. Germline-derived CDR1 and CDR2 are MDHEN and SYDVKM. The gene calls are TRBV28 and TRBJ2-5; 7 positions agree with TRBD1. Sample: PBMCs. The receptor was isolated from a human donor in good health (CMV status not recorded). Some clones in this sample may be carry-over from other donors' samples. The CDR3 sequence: CASSQGVGETQYF. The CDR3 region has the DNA TGTGCCAGCAGTCAGGGGGTAGGAGAGACCCAGTACTTC.